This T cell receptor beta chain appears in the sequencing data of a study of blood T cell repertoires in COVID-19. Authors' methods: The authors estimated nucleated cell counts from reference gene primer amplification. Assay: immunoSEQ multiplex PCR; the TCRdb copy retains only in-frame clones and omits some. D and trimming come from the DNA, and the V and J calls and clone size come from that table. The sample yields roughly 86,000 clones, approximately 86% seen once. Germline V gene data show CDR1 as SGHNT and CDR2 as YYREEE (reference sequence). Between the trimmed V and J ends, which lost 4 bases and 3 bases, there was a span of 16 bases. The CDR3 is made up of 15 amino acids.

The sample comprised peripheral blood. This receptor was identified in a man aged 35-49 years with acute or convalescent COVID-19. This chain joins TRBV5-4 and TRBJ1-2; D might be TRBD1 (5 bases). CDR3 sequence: CASSQLQGRDYGYTF. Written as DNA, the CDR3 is TGTGCCAGCAGCCAACTTCAGGGTAGGGACTATGGCTACACCTTC.